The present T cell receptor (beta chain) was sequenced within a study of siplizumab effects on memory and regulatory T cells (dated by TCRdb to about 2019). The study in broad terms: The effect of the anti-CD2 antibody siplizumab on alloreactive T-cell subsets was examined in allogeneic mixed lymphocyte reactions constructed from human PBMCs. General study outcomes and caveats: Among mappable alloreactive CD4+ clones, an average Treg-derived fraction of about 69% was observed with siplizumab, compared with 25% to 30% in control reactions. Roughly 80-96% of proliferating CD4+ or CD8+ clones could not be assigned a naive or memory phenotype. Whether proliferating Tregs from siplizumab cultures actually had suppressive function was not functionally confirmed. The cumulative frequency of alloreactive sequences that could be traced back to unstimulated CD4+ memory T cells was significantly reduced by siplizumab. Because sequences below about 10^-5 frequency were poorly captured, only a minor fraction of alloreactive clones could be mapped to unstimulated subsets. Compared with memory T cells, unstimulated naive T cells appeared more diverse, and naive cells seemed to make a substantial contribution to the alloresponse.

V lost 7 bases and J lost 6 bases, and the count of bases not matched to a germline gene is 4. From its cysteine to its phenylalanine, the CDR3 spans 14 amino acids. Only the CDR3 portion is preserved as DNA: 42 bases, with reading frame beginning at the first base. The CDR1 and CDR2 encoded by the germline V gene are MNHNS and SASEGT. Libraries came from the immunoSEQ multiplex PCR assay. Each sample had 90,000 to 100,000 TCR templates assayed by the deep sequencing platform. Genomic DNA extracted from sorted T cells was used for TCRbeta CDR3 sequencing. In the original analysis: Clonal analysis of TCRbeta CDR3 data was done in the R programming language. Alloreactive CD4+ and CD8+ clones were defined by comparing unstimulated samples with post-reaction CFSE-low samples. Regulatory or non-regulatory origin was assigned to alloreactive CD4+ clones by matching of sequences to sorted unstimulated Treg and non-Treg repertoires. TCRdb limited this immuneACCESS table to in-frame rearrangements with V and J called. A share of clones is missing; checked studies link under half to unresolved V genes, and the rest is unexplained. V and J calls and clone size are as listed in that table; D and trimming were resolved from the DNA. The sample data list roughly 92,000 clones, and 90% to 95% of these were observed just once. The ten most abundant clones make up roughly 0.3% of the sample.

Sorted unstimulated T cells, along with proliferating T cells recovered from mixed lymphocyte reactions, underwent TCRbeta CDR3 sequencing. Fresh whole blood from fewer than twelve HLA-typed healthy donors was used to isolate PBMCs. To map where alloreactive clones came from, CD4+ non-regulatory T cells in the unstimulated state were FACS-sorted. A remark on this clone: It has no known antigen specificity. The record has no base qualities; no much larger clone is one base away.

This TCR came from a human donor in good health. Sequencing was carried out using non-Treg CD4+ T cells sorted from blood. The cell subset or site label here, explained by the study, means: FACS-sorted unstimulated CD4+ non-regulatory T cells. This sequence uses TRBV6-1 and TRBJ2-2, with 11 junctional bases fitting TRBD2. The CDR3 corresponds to CASISGGAPGELFF. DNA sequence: TGTGCCAGCATTAGCGGGGGGGCCCCCGGGGAGCTGTTTTTT.